This T cell receptor (beta chain) was captured in a study of blood T cell repertoires in COVID-19. For the study at large: Spain, Italy and the United States supplied samples that represented acute and convalescent COVID-19. T cells, B-cell-depleted T cells, or PBMCs provided the cDNA or gDNA that served as material.

Original handling: Amplifying reference gene primers gave estimates of nucleated cell counts. Clones were sequenced by immunoSEQ multiplex PCR, and TCRdb holds only the in-frame ones, with some missing. The V and J calls and clone size were taken over from that table, and D and trimming were inferred from the DNA. Among about 140,000 clones listed, around 87% were seen once. This CDR3 region has 14 residues. J lost 2 bases, V lost 0 bases, and 0 bases had no gene match. Per germline, CDR1 SGHTA and CDR2 FQGNSA. This clone was picked up a small number of times. The V gene is TRBV7-2, the J gene TRBJ2-5; 7 nucleotides match TRBD2. The sequenced sample was peripheral blood. This sequence was found in a man aged 50 to 60 who had recovered from COVID-19. CDR3 loop: CASSLARGQETQYF. Here the CDR3 DNA reads TGTGCCAGCAGCTTAGCGCGGGGGCAAGAGACCCAGTACTTC.